The present T cell receptor (beta chain) was sequenced within a study of beta chain features in type 1 diabetes. Study conclusions and caveats: Among all four CD4+ subsets, Type 1 diabetes patients had TCRB CDR3s that were moderately but significantly shorter.

This clone was seen a few times. Its antigen is as yet unknown. V was clipped by 6 bases and J by 7 bases; unmatched bases: 6. Looked up from germline, CDR1 is LNHDA and CDR2 is SQIVND (reference sequence). This CDR3 contains 13 residues. Every isolated RNA sample was fully reverse transcribed, so sequencing captured expressed TCRB transcripts. Sequencing used immunoSEQ multiplex PCR; TCRdb keeps in-frame clones, though not all of them. The data hold 200,000 to 250,000 clones, with about 15% observed a single time. This sequence originates from a man aged 30 to 45 with type 1 diabetes. Sequenced material: naive CD4+ T cells from blood. The chain is built from TRBV19 and TRBJ1-2; TRBD1 aligns across 9 bases. The CDR3 DNA follows: TGTGCCAGTAGGGGACAGGGCCGTGGTGGCTACACCTTC. Protein sequence: CASRGQGRGGYTF.